The 15 T cell receptor beta chains given below trace back to one sample, sequenced in a study of response to subunit inactivated influenza vaccine (dated 2018 in TCRdb). Library preparation was by RT-PCR. The sequencing machine was an Illumina HiSeq 2500. TCRdb applied fastp at Q25 and MiXCR to the public reads, then kept only in-frame beta chains. Each CDR3 protein appears once, grouped with its most common genes and DNA. The sample data list 150,000 or so distinct CDR3 sequences, and about 11% of these were observed just once. 35% to 40% of the sample belongs to the ten largest clones. The sequencing here drew on CD8+ T cells sorted from PBMCs, taken less than 30 months after vaccination. The origin of the receptors is a man aged 45-69 years who received an inactivated influenza vaccine. Donor details come from another sample of the same person, matched by shared clones.

A remark on this clonotype: The junction does not match germline at one end; this may be a read error. The V call is TRBV7-7, the J call TRBJ2-1, with no clear D. Germline values: CDR1 SSHAT, CDR2 FNYEAQ (reference sequence). The CDR3 is 13 amino acids. CDR3 nucleotides: TGTGCTAGCAGCCCCAAAGACCGAAATGAGCAGTTCTTC. It specifies CASSPKDRNEQFF.

The CDR3 region is CASSGGSGYTF. CDR3 in DNA: TGTGCCAGCAGTGGAGGGAGTGGCTACACCTTC. The chain combines TRBV25-1 with TRBJ1-2, with D uncertain. The CDR3 contains 11 residues. The germline V gene has CDR1 MGHDK and CDR2 SYGVNS. Trimming removed 4 bases from V and 7 bases from J, with 7 bases in between.

The rearrangement joins TRBV29-1 to TRBJ1-2, with TRBD1 identical over 8 bases. The CDR3 totals 15 residues. The trim removed 7 bases at V and 0 bases at J, leaving 10 bases unmatched. Per germline, CDR1 SQVTM and CDR2 ANQGSEA. CDR3 amino acids: CSASGQETTNYGYTF. CDR3 nucleotide sequence: TGCAGCGCCTCGGGACAGGAGACTACTAACTATGGCTACACCTTC.

This clonotype was observed a few times. The V and J genes are TRBV11-1 and TRBJ1-4, with TRBD1 matching over 8 bases. CDR1 and CDR2 (germline): SGHAT, FQDESV (reference sequence). There are 15 residues in the CDR3. The V gene end was trimmed by 5 bases and the J gene end by 9 bases; junction bases not matched to a gene: 11. Here the CDR3 DNA reads TGTGCCAGCAGCGGGACGACAGGGGCCAGGAAAAAACTGTTTTTT. Translating gives CASSGTTGARKKLFF.

The rearrangement links TRBV3-1 to TRBJ2-5; unclear D gene. The CDR3 consists of 13 residues. Trimming took 3 bases from V and 1 from J, leaving 6 bases between them. The germline V gene encodes CDR1 LGHDT and CDR2 YNNKEL (reference sequence). The CDR3: CASSQEFQETQYF. For the CDR3, the DNA is TGTGCCAGCAGCCAGGAATTCCAAGAGACCCAGTACTTC.

This clonotype was detected many times. CDR3 DNA sequence: TGTGCCAGCAGCGTAGCTAGCGGGAGTATTTACAATGAGCAGTTCTTC. Translated, it gives CASSVASGSIYNEQFF. This chain joins TRBV9 and TRBJ2-1; 10 bases fit TRBD2. Germline trimming cut 0 bases from V and 4 bases from J; bases unmatched to any gene: 4. The CDR3 runs to 16 residues. The germline V gene encodes CDR1 SGDLS and CDR2 YYNGEE.

In its sample, this clonotype was seen a few times. The chain joins TRBV20-1 to TRBJ2-7; the D gene is possibly TRBD2 (6 bases). V lost 2 bases to trimming and J lost 0 bases, with 8 bases between them. The CDR3 has 13 amino acids. Per germline, CDR1 DFQATT and CDR2 SNEGSKA (reference sequence). CDR3 sequence (DNA): TGCAGTGCTAGAAGACTAGACTCCTACGAGCAGTACTTC. This sequence encodes CSARRLDSYEQYF.

In its sample, this clonotype was seen a few times. The chain couples TRBV11-1 to TRBJ2-1; 13 bases fit TRBD2. V gave up 5 bases and J gave up 5 bases; unmatched junction bases: 15. This CDR3 has 19 amino acids. Per the germline V gene, CDR1 is SGHAT and CDR2 is FQDESV (reference sequence). The CDR3 nucleotides are TGTGCCAGCAGCGGAGTGGGACTAGCGGGATACTATCTCAACAATGAGCAGTTCTTC. Translated: CASSGVGLAGYYLNNEQFF.

A few counts support this clonotype. The genes are TRBV6-4 and TRBJ2-1; no clear D gene. Per the germline V gene, CDR1 is MRHNA and CDR2 is SNTAGT. V shed 3 bases and J shed 1 base, with 16 bases lying between them. The length of the CDR3 is 17 residues. As DNA, the CDR3 is TGTGCCAGCAGTGAGCTTTGGGGTGTGGGATCCTACAATGAGCAGTTCTTC. Translated: CASSELWGVGSYNEQFF.

V usage is TRBV28 and J usage is TRBJ2-7; TRBD1 agrees at 8 bases. The CDR3 extends over 17 amino acids. Per the germline V gene, CDR1 is MDHEN and CDR2 is SYDVKM. V dropped 2 bases and J dropped 2; count of bases not matched to a gene: 11. CDR3 nucleotide sequence: TGTGCCAGCAGTTTAGTCGCCGGGACAGGACGAACCTACGAGCAGTACTTC. This encodes CASSLVAGTGRTYEQYF. The variable domain in full, completed from reference TRBV28 and TRBJ2-7, reads DVKVTQSSRYLVKRTGEKVFLECVQDMDHENMFWYRQDPGLGLRLIYFSYDVKMKEKGDIPEGYSVSREKKERFSLILESASTNQTSMYLCASSLVAGTGRTYEQYFGPGTRLTVT.

The rearrangement links TRBV4-3 to TRBJ2-7; D may match TRBD1 or TRBD2 (5 bases each). This CDR3 spans 13 amino acids. Germline loops: CDR1 LGHNA, CDR2 YSLEER. With 4 bases removed from V and 3 bases from J, the gap between germline ends came to 10 bases. Here the CDR3 reads CASSPWDGYEQYF. CDR3 bases: TGCGCCAGCAGCCCCTGGGACGGCTACGAGCAGTACTTC.

V and J are TRBV27 and TRBJ2-1, with D perhaps matching TRBD2 (5 bases). Germline V gives CDR1 MNHEY, CDR2 SMNVEV (reference sequence). There are 16 residues in the CDR3. V was trimmed by 3 bases and J by 2 bases, leaving 14 bases between them. The chain's CDR3 is CASSFLGRGTYNEQFF. CDR3 in DNA: TGTGCCAGCAGTTTTCTTGGGAGAGGGACCTACAATGAGCAGTTCTTC.

There are a few counts of this clonotype. CDR3 sequence (DNA): TGTGCCAGCAGCGCCGCAGGACAGGGGAGCTACGAGCAGTACTTC. Translating it yields CASSAAGQGSYEQYF. The chain links TRBV9 to TRBJ2-7, with 9 bases matching TRBD1. The CDR3 consists of 15 residues. V trimming: 3 bases; J trimming: 3 bases; junction bases outside the gene matches: 7. Germline CDR1 and CDR2: SGDLS and YYNGEE.

This clonotype was counted only a few times. The V gene is TRBV29-1, the J gene TRBJ2-5; 9 bases agree with TRBD1. The germline CDR1 and CDR2 sequences are SQVTM and ANQGSEA. The CDR3 extends over 15 amino acids. The CDR3 region has the DNA TGCAGTGCCCCCGGGACAGGGATCTATGGAGAGACCCAGTACTTC. Amino acids: CSAPGTGIYGETQYF.

This clonotype has just a few counts. The chain has TRBV6-5 and TRBJ2-1, with TRBD2 as a possible D gene (6 bases). Trimming stripped 3 bases from V and 2 bases from J, with 8 bases between. This CDR3 comprises 14 residues. Germline V lookup: CDR1 MNHEY, CDR2 SVGAGI. The CDR3 nucleotides read TGTGCCAGCAGTTATGGACTACCCTACAATGAGCAGTTCTTC. Amino acid sequence: CASSYGLPYNEQFF.